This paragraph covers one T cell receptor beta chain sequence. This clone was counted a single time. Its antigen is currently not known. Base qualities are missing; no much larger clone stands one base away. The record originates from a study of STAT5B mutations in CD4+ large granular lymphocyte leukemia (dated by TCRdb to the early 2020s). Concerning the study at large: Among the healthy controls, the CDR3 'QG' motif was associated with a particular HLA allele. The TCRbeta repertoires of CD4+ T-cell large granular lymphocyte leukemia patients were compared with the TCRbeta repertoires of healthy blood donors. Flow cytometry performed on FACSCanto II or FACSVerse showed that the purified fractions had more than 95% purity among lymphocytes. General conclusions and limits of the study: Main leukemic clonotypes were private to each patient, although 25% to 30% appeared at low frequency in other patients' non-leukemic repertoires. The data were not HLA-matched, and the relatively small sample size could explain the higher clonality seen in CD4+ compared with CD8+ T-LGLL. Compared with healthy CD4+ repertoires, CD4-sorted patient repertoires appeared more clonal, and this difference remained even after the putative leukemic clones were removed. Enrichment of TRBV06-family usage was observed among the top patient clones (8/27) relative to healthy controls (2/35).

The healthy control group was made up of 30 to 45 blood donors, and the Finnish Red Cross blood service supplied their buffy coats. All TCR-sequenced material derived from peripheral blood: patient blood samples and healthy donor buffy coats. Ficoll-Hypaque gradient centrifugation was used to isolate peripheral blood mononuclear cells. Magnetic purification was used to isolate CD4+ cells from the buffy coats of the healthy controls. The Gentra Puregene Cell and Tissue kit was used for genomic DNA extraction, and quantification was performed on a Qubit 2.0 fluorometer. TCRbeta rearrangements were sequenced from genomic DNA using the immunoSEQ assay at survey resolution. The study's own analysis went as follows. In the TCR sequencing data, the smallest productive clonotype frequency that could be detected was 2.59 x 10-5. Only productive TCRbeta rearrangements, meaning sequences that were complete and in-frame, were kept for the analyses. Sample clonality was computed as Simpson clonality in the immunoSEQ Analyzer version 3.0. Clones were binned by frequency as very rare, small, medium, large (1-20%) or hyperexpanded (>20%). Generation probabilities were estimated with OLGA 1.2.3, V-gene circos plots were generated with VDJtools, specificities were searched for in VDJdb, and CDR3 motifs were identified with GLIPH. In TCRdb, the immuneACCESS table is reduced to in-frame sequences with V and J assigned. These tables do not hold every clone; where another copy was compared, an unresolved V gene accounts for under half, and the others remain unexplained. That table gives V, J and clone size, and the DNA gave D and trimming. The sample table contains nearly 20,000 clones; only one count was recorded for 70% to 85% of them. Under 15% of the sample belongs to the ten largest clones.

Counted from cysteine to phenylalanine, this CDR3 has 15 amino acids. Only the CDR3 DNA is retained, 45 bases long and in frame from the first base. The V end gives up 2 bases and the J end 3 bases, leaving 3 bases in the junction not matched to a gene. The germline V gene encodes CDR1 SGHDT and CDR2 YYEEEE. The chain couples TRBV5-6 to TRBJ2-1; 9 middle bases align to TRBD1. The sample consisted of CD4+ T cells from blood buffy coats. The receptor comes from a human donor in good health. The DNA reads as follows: TGTGCCAGCAGCTTTCGGACAGGGGACTACAATGAGCAGTTCTTC. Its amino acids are CASSFRTGDYNEQFF.